These 2 T cell receptor beta chains were all obtained from the same sample, sequenced in a study of monozygotic twins with inflammatory bowel disease. TCRdb processed the 5' RACE reads again and assigns one entry to each CDR3 protein, with no DNA. This sample contains under 350,000 distinct CDR3 sequences. The sample taken for sequencing was blood. These receptors originate from a human donor with ulcerative colitis or Crohn's disease, or a healthy co-twin of an affected twin (not recorded which).

The chain is built from TRBV24-1 and TRBJ2-1; TCRdb's D call of TRBD2 is untestable without DNA. The germline gives CDR1 KGHDR, CDR2 SFDVKD. The CDR3 totals 14 residues. The CDR3 region is CATSDNSGSNEQFF.

The chain uses TRBV12-3 or TRBV12-4 and TRBJ2-2; the TRBD1 assignment by TCRdb is unverifiable without DNA. There are 15 residues in the CDR3. This CDR3 is CASSLQGRATGELFF.